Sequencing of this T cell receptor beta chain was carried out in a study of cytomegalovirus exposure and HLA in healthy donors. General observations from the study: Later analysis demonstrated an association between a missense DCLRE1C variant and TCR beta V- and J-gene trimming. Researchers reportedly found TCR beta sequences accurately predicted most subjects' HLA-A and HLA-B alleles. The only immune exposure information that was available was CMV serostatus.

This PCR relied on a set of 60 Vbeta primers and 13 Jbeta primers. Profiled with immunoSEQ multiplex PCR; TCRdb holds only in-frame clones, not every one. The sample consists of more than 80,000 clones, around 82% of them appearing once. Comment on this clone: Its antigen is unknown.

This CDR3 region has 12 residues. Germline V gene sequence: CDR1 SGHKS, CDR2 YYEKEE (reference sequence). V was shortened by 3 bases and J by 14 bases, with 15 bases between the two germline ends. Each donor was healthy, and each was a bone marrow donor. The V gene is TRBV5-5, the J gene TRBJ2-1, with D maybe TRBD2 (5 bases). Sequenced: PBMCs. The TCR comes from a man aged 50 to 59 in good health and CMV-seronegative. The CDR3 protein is CASSSLALKKFF. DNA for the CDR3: TGTGCCAGCAGCTCCTTAGCGCTCAAGAAGTTCTTC.